The clone carrying this T cell receptor beta chain was counted between two and nine times. The CDR3 totals 15 residues. The ends lost 2 bases at V and 6 bases at J; junction bases unmatched: 8. Germline loops: CDR1 SNHLY, CDR2 FYNNEI. The entry originates in a study of PD-L1 blockade in urothelial cancer. The time point is: pretreatment peripheral blood. Method: immunoSEQ multiplex PCR; TCRdb's copy keeps in-frame clones and lacks some. The sample has some 52,000 clones, approximately 72% seen once. The V and J genes are TRBV2 and TRBJ2-3, with 7 bases fitting TRBD1. Sequencing was performed on PBMCs, taken around atezolizumab (anti-PD-L1) treatment. The source of this sequence is a man between 70 and 80 years old with urothelial cancer. CDR3 coding DNA: TGTGCCAGCAGTGAACTGCAGGGGGTAGCGGATACGCAGTATTTT. The encoded protein is CASSELQGVADTQYF.